The 18 T cell receptor beta chains below were found in one sample sequenced in a study of control samples from healthy donors and cancer patients. Method: immunoSEQ multiplex PCR; TCRdb's copy keeps in-frame clones and lacks some. The top ten hold 2% to 2.5% of the sample, which has over 150,000 clones, about 91% seen once. Sequencing used blood. The receptors stem from a woman in her thirties or forties in good health.

The chain uses TRBV4-1 and TRBJ2-1; 9 nucleotides agree with TRBD2. V trimming: 4 bases; J trimming: 6 bases; junction bases outside the gene matches: 10. Germline loops: CDR1 MGHRA, CDR2 YSYEKL. The CDR3 consists of 16 residues. CDR3 DNA: TGCGCCAGCAGCCGACCCGGGACTAGCTCTGCCAATGAGCAGTTCTTC. It specifies CASSRPGTSSANEQFF.

The V call is TRBV19, the J call TRBJ1-5; D is unresolved. V was shortened by 1 base and J by 0 bases, with 10 bases between the two germline ends. The CDR3 extends over 16 amino acids. Germline V gene data show CDR1 as LNHDA and CDR2 as SQIVND (reference sequence). The CDR3 loop is CASSIVHGNSNQPQHF. CDR3 in DNA: TGTGCCAGTAGTATAGTTCACGGTAATAGCAATCAGCCCCAGCATTTT.

The chain uses TRBV2 and TRBJ2-7; D is possibly TRBD2 (5 bases). This CDR3 has 12 residues. V was clipped by 11 bases and J by 5 bases, with 16 bases between them. Germline lookup yields CDR1 SNHLY and CDR2 FYNNEI. DNA of the CDR3: TGTGCCTCCTCCCTCTCCGGGGACGAGCAGTACTTC. As protein: CASSLSGDEQYF.

The J gene is TRBJ1-1, the V gene TRBV19; weak D call: TRBD1 (5 bases). The V and J ends lost 5 bases and 10 bases respectively, with 17 bases between them. The CDR3 has 13 amino acids. The germline gives CDR1 LNHDA, CDR2 SQIVND (reference sequence). CDR3 coding DNA: TGTGCCAGTAGTGGAGGAGGGGCCGATGGAGCTTTCTTT. Encoded protein: CASSGGGADGAFF.

This clone showed up just once. V and J are TRBV6-4 and TRBJ2-1; TRBD1 aligns across 9 bases. The trim removed 3 bases at V and 7 bases at J, leaving 4 bases unmatched. The CDR3 covers 14 residues. Germline lookup yields CDR1 MRHNA and CDR2 SNTAGT. CDR3 nucleotide sequence: TGTGCCAGCAGTGAGGGACAGGGAGGTAATGAGCAGTTCTTC. It encodes CASSEGQGGNEQFF.

The chain employs TRBV7-9 and TRBJ1-4; tentative D call: TRBD1 (5 bases). CDR1 SEHNR and CDR2 FQNEAQ come from the germline V gene (reference sequence). The CDR3 spans 14 residues. Trimming removed 2 bases from V and 7 bases from J, with 11 bases in between. The CDR3 sequence: CASSLRGAGEKLFF. CDR3 sequence (DNA): TGTGCCAGCAGCTTACGGGGCGCCGGTGAAAAACTGTTTTTT.

This chain uses TRBV2 with TRBJ2-3, with TRBD2 identical over 12 bases. CDR1 SNHLY and CDR2 FYNNEI come from the germline V gene. With V trimmed by 5 bases and J by 4 bases, 1 base remained unmatched. The CDR3 runs 14 residues. The CDR3 here is CASSWTSGADTQYF. For the CDR3, the DNA is TGTGCCAGCAGTTGGACTAGCGGGGCAGATACGCAGTATTTT.

The chain joins TRBV7-6 to TRBJ2-1; 9 bases match TRBD1. The V and J ends lost 1 base and 5 bases, in that order; junction bases with no gene match: 3. CDR3 length: 15 residues. CDR1 and CDR2 from the germline V gene are SGHVS and FNYEAQ. The chain's CDR3 is CASSLGQGEDNEQFF. The CDR3 DNA sequence: TGTGCCAGCAGCTTAGGACAGGGGGAGGACAATGAGCAGTTCTTC.

This chain joins TRBV6-5 and TRBJ1-2, with TRBD1 identical over 10 bases. There are 15 residues in the CDR3. The germline gives CDR1 MNHEY, CDR2 SVGAGI. The trim removed 2 bases at V and 8 bases at J, leaving 8 bases unmatched. CDR3 coding DNA: TGTGCCAGCAGTTACGGGACAGGGGCCGCTGGAGGCTACACCTTC. It specifies CASSYGTGAAGGYTF.

The chain is built from TRBV6-5 and TRBJ1-1, with 7 bases that match TRBD1. Germline V gene sequence: CDR1 MNHEY, CDR2 SVGAGI. Losses at the gene ends were 6 bases for V and 3 bases for J; bases not matched to a gene: 4. This CDR3 comprises 13 residues. The CDR3 DNA sequence: TGTGCCAGCAGAGCGACAGGGTACACTGAAGCTTTCTTT. It translates to CASRATGYTEAFF.

The V call is TRBV3-1 (or the pseudogene TRBV3-2), the J call TRBJ2-7; 8 positions match TRBD1. With V trimmed by 4 bases and J by 5 bases, 7 bases remained unmatched. The CDR3 covers 14 residues. Germline CDR1 LGHDT, CDR2 YNNKEL (reference sequence). The CDR3 sequence: CASSRRTGSNEQYF. In nucleotides, the CDR3 is TGTGCCAGCAGCCGAAGGACAGGGTCCAACGAGCAGTACTTC.

This rearrangement joins TRBV6-5 to TRBJ1-5, with unresolved D. Trimming took off 7 bases at V and 0 bases at J, with 7 bases between the two ends. The CDR3 is 13 amino acids. Germline V gene lookup returns CDR1 MNHEY and CDR2 SVGAGI. The CDR3 region has the DNA TGTGCCAGCACCGACTTTAGCAATCAGCCCCAGCATTTT. Its translation is CASTDFSNQPQHF.

This chain uses TRBV9 with TRBJ2-7; 8 bases line up with TRBD1. Per the germline V gene, CDR1 is SGDLS and CDR2 is YYNGEE. The trim removed 4 bases at V and 3 bases at J, leaving 12 bases unmatched. The CDR3 spans 16 residues. The CDR3 loop reads CASSLGQGTGRYEQYF. The DNA for the CDR3 is TGTGCCAGCAGCCTCGGACAGGGTACAGGACGCTACGAGCAGTACTTC.

The genes are TRBV5-1 and TRBJ2-5, with TRBD1 identical over 8 bases. The CDR3 runs to 16 residues. The V and J ends lost 4 bases and 5 bases, in that order; junction bases with no gene match: 13. CDR1 is SGHRS and CDR2 is YFSETQ in the germline V gene. The CDR3 region is CASSTTPGGLGETQYF. The CDR3, as DNA: TGCGCCAGCAGCACAACCCCAGGGGGCTTAGGTGAGACCCAGTACTTC.

The chain links TRBV18 to TRBJ2-3, with no clear D. Germline lookup yields CDR1 KGHSH and CDR2 LQKENI. The ends were cut back, 1 base at V and 2 bases at J, with 7 bases in the middle. This CDR3 has 14 residues. CDR3 coding DNA: TGTGCCAGCTCACCACAGGTCAACACAGATACGCAGTATTTT. It encodes CASSPQVNTDTQYF.

V is TRBV18 and J is TRBJ2-1; D might be TRBD1 (6 bases). Per germline, CDR1 KGHSH and CDR2 LQKENI. CDR3 length: 15 residues. Trimming took 2 bases from V and 4 from J, leaving 12 bases between them. This chain's CDR3 is CASSPLGQTYNEQFF. CDR3 bases: TGTGCCAGCTCACCATTAGGACAGACTTACAATGAGCAGTTCTTC.

The genes are TRBV11-2 and TRBJ1-1; the match to TRBD1 covers 7 bases. Losses at the gene ends were 3 bases for V and 1 base for J; bases not matched to a gene: 2. CDR1 is SGHAT and CDR2 is FQNNGV in the germline V gene. The CDR3 loop spans 14 amino acids. CDR3 region: CASSFGTENTEAFF. The CDR3 nucleotides are TGTGCCAGCAGCTTCGGGACAGAGAACACTGAAGCTTTCTTT.

This chain uses TRBV14 with TRBJ1-4; a possible D gene is TRBD1 (5 bases). This CDR3 spans 14 amino acids. CDR1 and CDR2 (germline): SGHDN, FVKESK. Trimming stripped 4 bases from V and 8 bases from J, with 14 bases between. The CDR3 nucleotides read TGTGCCAGCAGCCCCAGCTTATGGGGGGAAAAACTGTTTTTT. Translation: CASSPSLWGEKLFF. Using reference TRBV14 and TRBJ1-4 for the parts outside the CDR3, the full variable domain is EAGVTQFPSHSVIEKGQTVTLRCDPISGHDNLYWYRRVMGKEIKFLLHFVKESKQDESGMPNNRFLAERTGGTYSTLKVQPAELEDSGVYFCASSPSLWGEKLFFGSGTQLSVL.